This T cell receptor (beta chain) emerged from a study of patients and donors after allogeneic stem cell transplantation. Using its own MiXCR run on the RT-PCR reads, TCRdb lists one record per CDR3 protein. The table lists approximately 410,000 distinct CDR3 sequences, roughly 16% of them singletons. The material sequenced was blood, either unsorted or a sorted T cell fraction (not recorded which). This sequence originates from a human donor who was either an allogeneic HSCT recipient or a stem cell or donor lymphocyte infusion donor (not recorded which). It is not recorded whose cells these are; they may come from a transplant donor.

CDR3 sequence reads: CASSQAGLNTGELFF. CDR3 nucleotides: TGCGCCAGCAGCCAAGCGGGGCTCAACACCGGGGAGCTGTTTTTT. The chain couples TRBV4-3 to TRBJ2-2; D is perhaps TRBD1 or TRBD2 (5 bases each). V lost 1 base, J lost 2 bases, and 8 bases lay in between. In germline, CDR1 is LGHNA, CDR2 YSLEER. There are 15 residues in the CDR3.